These T cell receptor beta chains were read from a single sample in a study of sequential checkpoint blockade in melanoma. Sequencing was performed with immunoSEQ multiplex PCR; in TCRdb, only in-frame clones are kept and a portion is missing. The data hold several thousand clones, with around 35% observed a single time. Source: tumor tissue (inferred from file names), taken from a patient given nivolumab and ipilimumab in sequence. The source of these receptors is a human donor with melanoma. The CDR3 runs from the conserved cysteine through the conserved F or W. Each record gives: clone size, V gene, J gene, D gene, CDR3 protein, CDR3 DNA. The D gene is left open where the match is weak. A clone size is listed for some rows: how often the clone was seen (once, few, many), or a class if it is expanded.

medium-sized,TRBV9,TRBJ1-1,TRBD1,CASSVDRWGTEAFF,TGTGCCAGCAGCGTGGACAGGTGGGGCACTGAAGCTTTCTTT
few,TRBV9,TRBJ2-6,TRBD1,CASSFSDRGRSGANVLTF,TGTGCCAGCAGCTTCTCGGACAGGGGGCGCTCTGGGGCCAACGTCCTGACTTTC
.,TRBV19,TRBJ2-4,.,CASSIVPGRAKNIQYF,TGTGCCAGTAGTATAGTACCGGGACGAGCCAAAAACATTCAGTACTTC
few,TRBV6-1,TRBJ1-3,.,CAISEGGNTIYF,TGTGCCATCAGTGAAGGTGGAAACACCATATATTTT
.,TRBV12-5,TRBJ2-7,TRBD1,CASGLGTTRDRDDF,TGTGCTAGTGGTTTGGGAACGACCCGTGACAGGGACGACTTC
.,TRBV29-1,TRBJ2-7,TRBD1,CSVDAGQGYEQYF,TGCAGCGTTGATGCGGGACAGGGCTACGAGCAGTACTTC
.,TRBV5-1,TRBJ1-1,.,CASSLAGTANTEAFF,TGCGCCAGCAGCTTGGCGGGTACAGCGAACACTGAAGCTTTCTTT
.,TRBV19,TRBJ2-3,.,CASSMRTTTSTDTQYF,TGTGCCAGTAGTATGAGGACTACTACTAGCACAGATACGCAGTATTTT
.,TRBV6-8,TRBJ2-5,.,CASSYLEIGLGETQYF,TGTGCCAGCAGTTACTTAGAGATAGGTCTTGGAGAGACCCAGTACTTC
.,TRBV9,TRBJ1-1,.,CASSVAPGTNTEAFF,TGTGCCAGCAGCGTAGCTCCCGGGACGAACACTGAAGCTTTCTTT
.,TRBV4-1,TRBJ2-4,TRBD2,CASSLPTSGSRVIQYF,TGCGCCAGCAGCCTACCGACTAGCGGGAGTAGGGTCATTCAGTACTTC
.,TRBV11-3,TRBJ2-3,.,CASSLNTGPDTQYF,TGTGCCAGCAGCTTAAATACGGGGCCAGATACGCAGTATTTT
few,TRBV11-3,TRBJ2-7,.,CASSMRWTPIGPEQYF,TGTGCCAGCAGCATGCGTTGGACACCAATAGGCCCCGAGCAGTACTTC
.,TRBV9,TRBJ2-4,.,CASSVGLAKNIQYF,TGTGCCAGCAGCGTAGGGCTAGCCAAAAACATTCAGTACTTC
.,TRBV6-8,TRBJ2-1,TRBD2,CASSYGLAGGGNEQFF,TGTGCCAGCAGTTACGGACTAGCGGGAGGTGGTAATGAGCAGTTCTTC
.,TRBV19,TRBJ2-1,.,CASSIGTPSYNEQFF,TGTGCCAGTAGTATCGGGACTCCCTCCTACAATGAGCAGTTCTTC
.,TRBV10-2,TRBJ2-7,.,CASSDEGAGNEQYF,TGCGCCAGCAGTGACGAGGGAGCGGGTAACGAGCAGTACTTC
.,TRBV19,TRBJ2-1,.,CASISDGYNEQFF,TGTGCCAGTATCTCCGACGGATACAATGAGCAGTTCTTC
.,TRBV30,TRBJ1-1,.,CAWSVYTGGTEAFF,TGTGCCTGGAGTGTATATACGGGGGGGACTGAAGCTTTCTTT
.,TRBV12-5,TRBJ2-2,TRBD2,CASGGLAGMNTGELFF,TGTGCTAGTGGTGGACTAGCGGGAATGAACACCGGGGAGCTGTTTTTT
.,TRBV10-2,TRBJ2-7,.,CASSPIAEPSYEQYF,TGCGCCAGCAGTCCTATAGCGGAACCCTCCTACGAGCAGTACTTC
few,TRBV6-8,TRBJ1-5,.,CASSEGGNSNQPQHF,TGTGCCAGCAGTGAGGGCGGGAATAGCAATCAGCCCCAGCATTTT